This paragraph reports one T cell receptor (beta chain). Its antigen remains unidentified. The junction differs from germline at one of its ends, possibly a read error. The read terminates 3 residues ahead of where the CDR3 ends, so the germline J gene completes it. This entry is derived from a study of T cells in women clearing cervical HPV infection. Study details: Case blood was drawn when the lesion was first found; control blood after infection became undetectable. Cases' blood sampling followed lesion detection by median approximately 150 days (90 to 200). HLA type could not be excluded as a confounder.

Sequencing was performed with immunoSEQ multiplex PCR; in TCRdb, only in-frame clones are kept and a portion is missing. This table lists around 25,000 clones. Germline loops: CDR1 MNHEY, CDR2 SVGEGT. This CDR3 has 17 residues. General study results and limits: Timing of associations relative to infection is unclear; T-cell subsets were not isolated.

The sequenced sample consisted of blood buffy coat. The receptor comes from a woman between 18 and 70 years old with a cervical HPV16 infection that either progressed to CIN3+ or cleared (not recorded which). The V call is TRBV6-2 or TRBV6-3, the J call TRBJ1-5; the match to TRBD1 covers 8 bases. The CDR3 DNA, read in part, is TGTGCCAGCAGTCACTCTCCCGGACAGGGTCAAGATCAGCCC. Amino acids: CASSHSPGQGQDQP. The entire CDR3 reads CASSHSPGQGQDQPQHF.